The 16 T cell receptor beta chains listed next were all sequenced from one sample in a study of shared clonotypes between healthy human individuals. The data were produced by immunoSEQ multiplex PCR, yet TCRdb's version contains in-frame clones alone and is incomplete. The sample includes about 700,000 clones, about 74% seen only once; the top ten take about 1.8%. The sample comprised memory CD4+ T cells sorted from blood. Subset meaning: CD45RA-negative fraction. The receptor source for this set is a woman aged 25 to 45 in good health.

This clone was counted once. In nucleotides, the CDR3 is TGTGCCAGCAGCTTAGGTGGGACAGGGGGCGCGAGTCAGCCCCAGCATTTT. Translating it yields CASSLGGTGGASQPQHF. This sequence joins TRBV7-8 and TRBJ1-5; TRBD1 aligns across 12 bases. The junction had 7 bases not matched to a gene; V was cut back by 1 base and J by 6 bases. This CDR3 contains 17 residues. Per the germline V gene, CDR1 is SGHVS and CDR2 is FQNEAQ.

The V and J genes are TRBV29-1 and TRBJ2-1; TRBD2 is a possible D gene (5 bases). Germline-derived CDR1 and CDR2 are SQVTM and ANQGSEA. The V and J ends lost 6 bases and 9 bases respectively, with 9 bases between them. The CDR3 totals 10 residues. The CDR3 here is CSVTIPEQFF. In DNA form, the CDR3 reads TGCAGCGTGACTATTCCTGAGCAGTTCTTC.

V and J are TRBV6-1 and TRBJ2-3; D remains unclear. Germline assignment: CDR1 MNHNS and CDR2 SASEGT. The CDR3 covers 13 residues. Trimming stripped 4 bases from V and 1 base from J, with 6 bases between. The chain's CDR3 is CASSVSGTDTQYF. The CDR3 nucleotides are TGTGCCAGCAGTGTCTCAGGCACAGATACGCAGTATTTT.

The V and J genes are TRBV18 and TRBJ1-2; 7 bases align to TRBD1. The V segment lost 1 base and the J segment 6 bases; nucleotides outside the gene matches: 5. The CDR3 totals 14 residues. The germline gives CDR1 KGHSH, CDR2 LQKENI. Here the CDR3 reads CASSPRDRSHGYTF. Written as DNA, the CDR3 is TGTGCCAGCTCACCACGGGACAGAAGCCATGGCTACACCTTC.

The sample holds a few counts of this clone. The chain has TRBV6-1 and TRBJ2-5; D gene ambiguous. Trimming left V 2 bases short and J 4 bases short, with 8 bases between. CDR3 length equals 13 residues. Germline V gene lookup returns CDR1 MNHNS and CDR2 SASEGT. The CDR3 here is CASSEISRETQYF. CDR3 DNA sequence: TGTGCCAGCAGTGAAATCTCCCGAGAGACCCAGTACTTC.

CDR3 amino acids: CASSETSGYEQYF. The CDR3 bases are TGCGCCAGCAGTGAGACCAGCGGGTACGAGCAGTACTTC. This chain links TRBV10-1 with TRBJ2-7; D is perhaps TRBD2 (6 bases). Germline V gives CDR1 WNHNN, CDR2 SYGVQD (reference sequence). The ends were cut back, 2 bases at V and 4 bases at J, with 9 bases in the middle. The CDR3 has 13 residues.

V gene TRBV30 combines with J gene TRBJ2-3; perhaps D is TRBD1 or TRBD2 (5 bases each). The germline V and J ends were trimmed by 4 bases and 4 bases, with 15 bases remaining between them. This CDR3 spans 14 amino acids. In germline, CDR1 is GTSNPN, CDR2 SVGIG (reference sequence). As DNA, the CDR3 is TGTGCCTGGATCTCAGCGAGGGGCCCAGATACGCAGTATTTT. This codes for CAWISARGPDTQYF. The variable domain in full, completed from reference TRBV30 and TRBJ2-3, reads SQTIHQWPATLVQPVGSPLSLECTVEGTSNPNLYWYRQAAGRGLQLLFYSVGIGQISSEVPQNLSASRPQDRQFILSSKKLLLSDSGFYLCAWISARGPDTQYFGPGTRLTVL.

This clone was seen a handful of times. The rearrangement joins TRBV5-5 to TRBJ1-4; D gene unclear. V was shortened by 0 bases and J by 9 bases, with 12 bases between the two germline ends. CDR3 length equals 14 residues. CDR1 and CDR2 (germline): SGHKS, YYEKEE (reference sequence). CDR3: CASSLDYSVKKLFF. As DNA, the CDR3 is TGTGCCAGCAGCTTGGATTATTCCGTGAAAAAACTGTTTTTT.

The J gene is TRBJ1-4, the V gene TRBV27, with 8 bases aligning to TRBD1. The length of the CDR3 is 17 residues. The J segment lost 10 bases and the V segment lost 8 bases, leaving 21 bases of the junction unmatched. CDR1 MNHEY and CDR2 SMNVEV come from the germline V gene (reference sequence). The CDR3 coding sequence is TGTGCCAGCTGCTCCACCCGTAGCAGGGGGCGCGAGAGAAAACTGTTTTTT. Translation gives CASCSTRSRGRERKLFF.

V gene TRBV7-8 combines with J gene TRBJ2-1; tentatively, D is TRBD1 or TRBD2 (5 bases each). The CDR3 is 16 residues long. Between the trimmed V and J ends, which lost 5 bases and 0 bases, there was a span of 14 bases. CDR1 SGHVS and CDR2 FQNEAQ come from the germline V gene. The CDR3: CASSPPRGDSYNEQFF. The CDR3 nucleotides are TGTGCCAGCAGCCCCCCGAGGGGCGACTCCTACAATGAGCAGTTCTTC.

The sample holds a few counts of this clone. The chain is built from TRBV7-9 and TRBJ2-7; tentative D call: TRBD1 (6 bases). Germline CDR1 is SEHNR and CDR2 is FQNEAQ (reference sequence). CDR3 size: 14 residues. Trimming left V 3 bases short and J 2 bases short, with 11 bases between. CDR3 bases: TGTGCCAGCAGCTTCTGGACAGAGACCTACGAGCAGTACTTC. Its protein product is CASSFWTETYEQYF.

J is TRBJ1-1 and V is TRBV18, with 8 bases aligning to TRBD1. CDR3 size: 14 residues. V dropped 2 bases and J dropped 3; count of bases not matched to a gene: 2. Germline V lookup: CDR1 KGHSH, CDR2 LQKENI. CDR3 loop: CASSPYRGYTEAFF. For the CDR3, the DNA is TGTGCCAGCTCACCATACAGGGGGTACACTGAAGCTTTCTTT.

The chain joins TRBV29-1 to TRBJ2-7; D remains unclear. Germline V gives CDR1 SQVTM, CDR2 ANQGSEA. The V and J ends lost 0 bases and 3 bases respectively, with 3 bases between them. This CDR3 region has 11 residues. CDR3 nucleotide sequence: TGCAGCGTTGAAGAGTTCTACGAGCAGTACTTC. Protein sequence: CSVEEFYEQYF.

This sequence joins TRBV5-1 and TRBJ1-2, with a weak D call TRBD1 (6 bases). Germline lookup yields CDR1 SGHRS and CDR2 YFSETQ. V was clipped by 0 bases and J by 5 bases, with 14 bases between them. The CDR3 is 15 amino acids. The CDR3 region has the DNA TGCGCCAGCAGCTTGGCCACAGGGAAGGGGTATGGCTACACCTTC. Residues: CASSLATGKGYGYTF.

The V and J genes are TRBV7-9 and TRBJ2-5; D unresolved. The CDR3 spans 12 residues. Trimming left V 5 bases short and J 5 bases short, with 9 bases between. From germline, CDR1 is SEHNR and CDR2 FQNEAQ (reference sequence). CDR3: CASSVELETQYF. Written as DNA, the CDR3 is TGTGCCAGCAGCGTAGAACTGGAGACCCAGTACTTC.

The V call is TRBV27, the J call TRBJ1-3; TRBD1 matches 8 bases. Germline CDR1 reads MNHEY; CDR2 reads SMNVEV (reference sequence). This CDR3 contains 14 residues. With 10 bases clipped from V and 3 bases from J, the junction kept 8 bases outside the gene matches. CDR3 in DNA: TGTGCCAACACCCGGACAGGGCATGGAAACACCATATATTTT. It specifies CANTRTGHGNTIYF.